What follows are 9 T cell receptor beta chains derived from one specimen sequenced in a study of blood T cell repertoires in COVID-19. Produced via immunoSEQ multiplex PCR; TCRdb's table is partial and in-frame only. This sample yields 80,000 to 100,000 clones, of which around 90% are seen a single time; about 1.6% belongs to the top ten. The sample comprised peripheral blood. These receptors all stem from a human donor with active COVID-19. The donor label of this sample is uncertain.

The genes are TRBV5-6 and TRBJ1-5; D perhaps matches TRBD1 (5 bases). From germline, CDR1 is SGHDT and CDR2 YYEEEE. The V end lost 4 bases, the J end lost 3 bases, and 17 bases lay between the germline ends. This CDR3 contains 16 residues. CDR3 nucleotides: TGTGCCAGCAGCCCATCAGGAACGGGGGTCAATCAGCCCCAGCATTTT. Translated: CASSPSGTGVNQPQHF.

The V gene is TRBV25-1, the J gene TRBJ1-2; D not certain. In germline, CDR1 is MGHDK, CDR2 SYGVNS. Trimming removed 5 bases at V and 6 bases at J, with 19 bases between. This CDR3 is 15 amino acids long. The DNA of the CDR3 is TGTGCCAGCAGTTCCCGGGTCTCTAATGTGAATGGCTACACCTTC. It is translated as CASSSRVSNVNGYTF.

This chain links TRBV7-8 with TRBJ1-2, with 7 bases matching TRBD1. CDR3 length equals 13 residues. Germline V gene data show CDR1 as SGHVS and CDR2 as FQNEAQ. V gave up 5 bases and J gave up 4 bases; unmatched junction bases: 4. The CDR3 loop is CASSPRQGYGYTF. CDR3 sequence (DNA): TGTGCCAGCAGCCCGAGACAGGGCTATGGCTACACCTTC.

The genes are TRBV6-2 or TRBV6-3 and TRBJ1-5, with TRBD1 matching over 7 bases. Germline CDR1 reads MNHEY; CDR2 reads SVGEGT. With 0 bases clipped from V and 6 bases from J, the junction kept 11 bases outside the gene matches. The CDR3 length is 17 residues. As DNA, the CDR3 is TGTGCCAGCAGTTACTCGACGGGCAGGGGGTTGAGTCAGCCCCAGCATTTT. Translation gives CASSYSTGRGLSQPQHF.

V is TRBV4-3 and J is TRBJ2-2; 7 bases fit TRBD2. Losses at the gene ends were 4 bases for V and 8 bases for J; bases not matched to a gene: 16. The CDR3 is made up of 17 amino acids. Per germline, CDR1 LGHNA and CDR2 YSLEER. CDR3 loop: CASSPGTKTDNMGELFF. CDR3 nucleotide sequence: TGCGCCAGCAGCCCCGGGACTAAAACGGATAATATGGGGGAGCTGTTTTTT.

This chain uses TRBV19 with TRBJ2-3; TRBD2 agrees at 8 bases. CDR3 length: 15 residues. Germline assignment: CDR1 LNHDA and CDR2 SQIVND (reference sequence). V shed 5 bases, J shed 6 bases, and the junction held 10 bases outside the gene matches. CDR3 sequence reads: CASSAGGPRMDTQYF. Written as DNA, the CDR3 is TGTGCCAGTAGTGCGGGGGGCCCCAGGATGGATACGCAGTATTTT.

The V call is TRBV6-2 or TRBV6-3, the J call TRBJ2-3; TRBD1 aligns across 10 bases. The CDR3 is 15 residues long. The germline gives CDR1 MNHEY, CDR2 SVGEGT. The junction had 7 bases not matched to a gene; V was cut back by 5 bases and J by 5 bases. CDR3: CASSTRDRGLDTQYF. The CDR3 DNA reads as TGTGCCAGCAGTACCAGAGACAGGGGGCTAGATACGCAGTATTTT.

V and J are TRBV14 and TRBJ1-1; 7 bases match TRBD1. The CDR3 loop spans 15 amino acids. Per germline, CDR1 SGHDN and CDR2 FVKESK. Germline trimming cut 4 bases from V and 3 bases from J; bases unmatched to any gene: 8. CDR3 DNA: TGTGCCAGCAGCCTCCCAGGGGGGTTGTACACTGAAGCTTTCTTT. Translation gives CASSLPGGLYTEAFF.

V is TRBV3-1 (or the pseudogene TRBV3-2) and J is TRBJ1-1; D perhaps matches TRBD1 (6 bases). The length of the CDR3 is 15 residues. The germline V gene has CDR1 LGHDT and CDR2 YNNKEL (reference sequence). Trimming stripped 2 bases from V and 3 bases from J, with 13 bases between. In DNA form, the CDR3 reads TGTGCCAGCAGCCAAATCCCTCAGGGGCACACTGAAGCTTTCTTT. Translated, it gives CASSQIPQGHTEAFF.